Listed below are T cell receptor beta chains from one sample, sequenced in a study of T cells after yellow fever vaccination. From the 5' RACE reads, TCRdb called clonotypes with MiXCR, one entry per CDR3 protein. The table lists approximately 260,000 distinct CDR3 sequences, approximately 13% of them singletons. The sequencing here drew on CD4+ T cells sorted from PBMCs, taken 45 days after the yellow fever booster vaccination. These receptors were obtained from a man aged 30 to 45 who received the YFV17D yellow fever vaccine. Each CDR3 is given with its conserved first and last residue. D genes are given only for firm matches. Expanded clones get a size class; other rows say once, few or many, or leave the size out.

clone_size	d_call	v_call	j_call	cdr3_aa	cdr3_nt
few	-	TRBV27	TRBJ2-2	CASSLKLREELFF	TGTGCCAGCAGTTTAAAACTTCGGGAGGAGCTGTTTTTT
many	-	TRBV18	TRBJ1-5	CASSPQIGNQPQHF	TGTGCCAGCTCACCACAAATAGGCAATCAGCCCCAGCATTTT
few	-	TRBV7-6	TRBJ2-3	CASTSQVTDTQYF	TGTGCCAGCACCTCGCAGGTCACAGATACGCAGTATTTT
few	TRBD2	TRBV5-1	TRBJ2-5	CASTVSGYQETQYF	TGCGCCAGCACGGTTAGCGGGTACCAAGAGACCCAGTACTTC
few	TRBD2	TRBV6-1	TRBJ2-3	CASSPTSWSTDTQYF	TGTGCCAGCAGCCCGACTAGCTGGAGCACAGATACGCAGTATTTT
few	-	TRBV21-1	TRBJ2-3	CASSPEGGGRKLTDTQYF	TGTGCCAGCAGCCCTGAGGGAGGGGGCCGTAAACTCACAGATACGCAGTATTTT
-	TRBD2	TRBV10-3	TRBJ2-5	CAISFGLAGGVCMQETQYF	TGTGCCATCAGCTTCGGACTAGCGGGAGGGGTGTGCATGCAAGAGACCCAGTACTTC
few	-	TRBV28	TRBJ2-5	CASSPIAPRQETQYF	TGTGCCAGCAGTCCCATCGCGCCCCGGCAAGAGACCCAGTACTTC
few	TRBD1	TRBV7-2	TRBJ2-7	CASSLSGQGGYEQYF	TGTGCCAGCAGCTTATCCGGACAGGGGGGCTACGAGCAGTACTTC
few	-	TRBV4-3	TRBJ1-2	CASSQEVGNSRGYTF	TGCGCCAGCAGCCAAGAAGTCGGGAACAGTCGGGGCTACACCTTC
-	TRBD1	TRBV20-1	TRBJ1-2	CSARDLRGQSGNYGYTF	TGCAGTGCTAGAGATCTCAGGGGGCAGAGTGGAAACTATGGCTACACCTTC
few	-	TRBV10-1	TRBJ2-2	CASSEEGQTRHTGELFF	TGCGCCAGCAGTGAAGAAGGGCAGACCAGGCACACCGGGGAGCTGTTTTTT
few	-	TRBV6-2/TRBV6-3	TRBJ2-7	CASSQMGARREYEQYF	TGTGCCAGCAGTCAAATGGGGGCCAGGAGGGAATACGAGCAGTACTTC
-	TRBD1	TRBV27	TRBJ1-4	CASSLLPGTGGNEKLFF	TGTGCCAGCAGTTTACTTCCCGGGACAGGGGGGAACGAAAAACTGTTTTTT
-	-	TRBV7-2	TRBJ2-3	CASSSQEGGTDTQYF	TGTGCCAGCAGCTCCCAGGAGGGCGGCACAGATACGCAGTATTTT
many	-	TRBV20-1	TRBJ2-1	CSARGLTLGHEQFF	TGCAGTGCTAGGGGACTCACACTAGGGCATGAGCAGTTCTTC
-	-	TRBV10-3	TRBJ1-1	CAIRVTMNTEAFF	TGTGCCATCCGGGTGACCATGAACACTGAAGCTTTCTTT
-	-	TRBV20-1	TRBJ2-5	CSARDISGPETQYF	TGCAGTGCTAGAGATATCTCGGGACCAGAGACCCAGTACTTC
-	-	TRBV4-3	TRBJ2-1	CASSPHRSGAVEQFF	TGCGCCAGCAGCCCCCACCGGTCAGGGGCGGTCGAGCAGTTCTTC
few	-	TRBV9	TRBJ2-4	CASSGVTSGGQYF	TGTGCCAGCAGCGGAGTTACCTCGGGTGGACAGTACTTC
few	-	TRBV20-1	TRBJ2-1	CSARDGVKIEQFF	TGCAGTGCTAGAGACGGGGTAAAGATTGAGCAGTTCTTC
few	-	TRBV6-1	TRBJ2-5	CASSEEKTYQETQYF	TGTGCCAGCAGTGAAGAAAAGACGTACCAAGAGACCCAGTACTTC
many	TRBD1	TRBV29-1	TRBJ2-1	CSGDRGVNEQFF	TGCAGCGGTGACAGGGGAGTCAATGAGCAGTTCTTC
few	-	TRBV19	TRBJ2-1	CASSAQEPSYNEQFF	TGTGCCAGTAGTGCTCAGGAACCTTCCTACAATGAGCAGTTCTTC
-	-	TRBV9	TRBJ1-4	CASSVGWARREKLFF	TGTGCCAGCAGCGTAGGTTGGGCCAGGAGAGAAAAACTGTTTTTT
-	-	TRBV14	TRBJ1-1	CASSQAGARNTEAFF	TGTGCCAGCAGCCAAGCAGGGGCCAGGAACACTGAAGCTTTCTTT
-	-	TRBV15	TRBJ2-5	CATSRDLNGDQETQYF	TGTGCCACCAGCAGAGATTTGAACGGGGACCAAGAGACCCAGTACTTC
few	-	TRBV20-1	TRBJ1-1	CSARDAKGSEAFF	TGCAGTGCTAGAGATGCAAAGGGGTCTGAAGCTTTCTTT
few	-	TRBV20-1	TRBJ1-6	CSASKEDSPLHF	TGCAGTGCGAGCAAGGAGGATTCACCCCTCCACTTT
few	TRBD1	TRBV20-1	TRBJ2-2	CSASRDRGTGELFF	TGCAGTGCTTCCCGGGACAGGGGGACCGGGGAGCTGTTTTTT
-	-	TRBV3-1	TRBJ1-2	CASSPTDRIGYTF	TGTGCCAGCAGCCCGACTGACAGGATTGGCTACACCTTC
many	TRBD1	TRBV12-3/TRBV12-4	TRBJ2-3	CASSPGTGTDTQYF	TGTGCCAGCAGTCCCGGGACAGGGACAGATACGCAGTATTTT
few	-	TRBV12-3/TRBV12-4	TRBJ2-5	CASSSRSGEKRGETQYF	TGTGCCAGCAGTTCTCGGTCGGGGGAGAAGAGAGGGGAGACCCAGTACTTC
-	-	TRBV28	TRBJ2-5	CATAKGGARKTQYF	TGTGCCACCGCCAAGGGGGGGGCTAGAAAGACCCAGTACTTC
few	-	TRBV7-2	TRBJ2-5	CSSSQGPGAGETQYF	TGTTCCAGCAGCCAGGGACCGGGGGCGGGAGAGACCCAGTACTTC
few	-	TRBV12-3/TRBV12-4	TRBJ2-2	CASSFGGRTGELFF	TGTGCCAGCAGTTTTGGAGGGCGCACCGGGGAGCTGTTTTTT
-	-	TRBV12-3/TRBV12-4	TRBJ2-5	CASSSESGRDTQYF	TGTGCCAGCAGTTCCGAGTCGGGACGGGATACCCAGTACTTC
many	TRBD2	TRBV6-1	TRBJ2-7	CASSLMTGLAGGPNYEQYF	TGTGCCAGCAGTCTCATGACTGGACTAGCGGGAGGGCCGAACTACGAGCAGTACTTC
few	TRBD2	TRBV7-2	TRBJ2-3	CASSLRLAGADTQYF	TGTGCCAGCAGCTTGCGACTAGCGGGGGCAGATACGCAGTATTTT
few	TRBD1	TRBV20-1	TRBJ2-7	CSARVPPGQGAYEQYF	TGCAGTGCTAGAGTACCACCAGGACAGGGGGCCTACGAGCAGTACTTC
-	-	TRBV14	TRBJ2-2	CASSQVSTGELFF	TGTGCCAGCAGCCAAGTCTCCACCGGGGAGCTGTTTTTT
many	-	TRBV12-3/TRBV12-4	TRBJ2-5	CASSRETQYF	TGTGCCAGCAGTAGGGAGACCCAGTACTTC
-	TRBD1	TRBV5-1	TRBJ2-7	CASSPPDREYEQYF	TGCGCCAGCAGCCCACCGGACAGGGAGTACGAGCAGTACTTC
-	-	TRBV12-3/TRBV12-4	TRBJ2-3	CASSLVRRSTQYF	TGTGCCAGCAGTTTGGTCCGGCGCAGTACGCAGTATTTT
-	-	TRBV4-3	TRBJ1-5	CASSVDGMANQPQHF	TGCGCCAGCAGCGTCGATGGCATGGCCAATCAGCCCCAGCATTTT